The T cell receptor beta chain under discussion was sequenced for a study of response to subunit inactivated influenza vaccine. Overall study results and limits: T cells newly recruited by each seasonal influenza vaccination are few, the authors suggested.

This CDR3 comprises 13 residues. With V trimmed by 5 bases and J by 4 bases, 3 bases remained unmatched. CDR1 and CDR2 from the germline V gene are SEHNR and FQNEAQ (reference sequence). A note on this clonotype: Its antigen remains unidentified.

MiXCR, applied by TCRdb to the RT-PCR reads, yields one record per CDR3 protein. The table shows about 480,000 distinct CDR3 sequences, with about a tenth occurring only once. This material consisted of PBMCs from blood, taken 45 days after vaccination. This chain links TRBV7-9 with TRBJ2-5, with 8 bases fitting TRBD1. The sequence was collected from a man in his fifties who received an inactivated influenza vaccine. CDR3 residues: CASSRGQGETQYF. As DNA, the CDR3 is TGTGCCAGCAGCCGCGGACAGGGAGAGACCCAGTACTTC.